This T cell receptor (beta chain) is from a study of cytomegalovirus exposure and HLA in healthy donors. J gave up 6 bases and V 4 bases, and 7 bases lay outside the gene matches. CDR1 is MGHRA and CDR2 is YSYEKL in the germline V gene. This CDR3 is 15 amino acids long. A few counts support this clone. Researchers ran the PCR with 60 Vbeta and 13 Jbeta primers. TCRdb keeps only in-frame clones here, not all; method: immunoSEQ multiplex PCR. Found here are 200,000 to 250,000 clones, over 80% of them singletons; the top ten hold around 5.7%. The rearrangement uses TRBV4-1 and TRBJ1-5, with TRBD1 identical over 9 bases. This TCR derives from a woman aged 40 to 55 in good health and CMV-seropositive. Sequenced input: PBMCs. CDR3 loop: CASSREGTGRQPQHF. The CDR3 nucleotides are TGCGCCAGCAGCCGGGAAGGGACAGGGCGTCAGCCCCAGCATTTT.